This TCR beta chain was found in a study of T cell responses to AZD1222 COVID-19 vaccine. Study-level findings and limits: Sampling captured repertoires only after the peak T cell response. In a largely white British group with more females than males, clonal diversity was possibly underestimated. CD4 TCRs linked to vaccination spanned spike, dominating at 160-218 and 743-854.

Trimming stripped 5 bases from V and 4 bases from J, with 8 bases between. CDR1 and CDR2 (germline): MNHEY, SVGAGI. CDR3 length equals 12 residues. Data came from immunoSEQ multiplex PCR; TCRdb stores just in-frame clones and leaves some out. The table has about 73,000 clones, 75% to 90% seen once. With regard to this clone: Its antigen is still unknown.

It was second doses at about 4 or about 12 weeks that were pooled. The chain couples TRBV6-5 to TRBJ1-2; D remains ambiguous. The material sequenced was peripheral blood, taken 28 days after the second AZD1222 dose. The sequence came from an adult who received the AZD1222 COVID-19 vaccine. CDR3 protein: CASSPQSYGYTF. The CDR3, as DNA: TGTGCCAGCAGTCCACAGAGCTATGGCTACACCTTC.